Listed below are T cell receptor beta chains from one sample, sequenced in a study of control samples from healthy donors and cancer patients. The method was immunoSEQ multiplex PCR; TCRdb's version includes in-frame clones alone and lacks a portion of them. Altogether 70,000 to 80,000 clones are present, roughly 87% being singletons, with the ten largest covering more than 3%. Sequences were obtained from blood. These receptors came from a woman between 45 and 60 years old in good health. Both conserved end residues are part of each CDR3. Fields, in order: clone size, J gene, V gene, D gene, CDR3 protein, CDR3 DNA. D genes are given only for firm matches. Clone sizes are given selectively: once, few, many, or a class where the clone is expanded.

clone size: -; J gene: TRBJ1-3; V gene: TRBV20-1; D gene: TRBD1; CDR3 protein: CSASVDTGVSGNTIYF; CDR3 DNA: TGCAGTGCTAGTGTGGATACAGGGGTCTCTGGAAACACCATATATTTT
clone size: -; J gene: TRBJ2-1; V gene: TRBV28; D gene: -; CDR3 protein: CASSLRIGQFF; CDR3 DNA: TGTGCCAGCAGTTTAAGGATTGGGCAGTTCTTC
clone size: -; J gene: TRBJ2-7; V gene: TRBV5-6; D gene: -; CDR3 protein: CASSLNIYEQYF; CDR3 DNA: TGTGCCAGCAGCTTGAATATCTACGAGCAGTACTTC
clone size: -; J gene: TRBJ1-1; V gene: TRBV6-5; D gene: -; CDR3 protein: CASSSVEDHRDTEAFF; CDR3 DNA: TGTGCCAGCAGTTCGGTGGAGGACCATCGGGACACTGAAGCTTTCTTT
clone size: once; J gene: TRBJ2-7; V gene: TRBV5-6; D gene: TRBD1; CDR3 protein: CASSLGDRTYEQYF; CDR3 DNA: TGTGCCAGCAGCTTGGGGGACAGGACCTACGAGCAGTACTTC
clone size: -; J gene: TRBJ2-7; V gene: TRBV6-6; D gene: -; CDR3 protein: CASFGRQHPYEQYF; CDR3 DNA: TGTGCCAGCTTCGGCAGGCAGCACCCTTACGAGCAGTACTTC
clone size: -; J gene: TRBJ1-2; V gene: TRBV5-1; D gene: TRBD1; CDR3 protein: CASSLGGTADYGYTF; CDR3 DNA: TGCGCCAGCAGCTTGGGCGGGACAGCGGACTATGGCTACACCTTC
clone size: -; J gene: TRBJ1-1; V gene: TRBV18; D gene: TRBD1; CDR3 protein: CASSRDSIVIEAFF; CDR3 DNA: TGTGCCAGCTCACGGGACAGCATAGTAATCGAAGCTTTCTTT
clone size: once; J gene: TRBJ2-3; V gene: TRBV30; D gene: TRBD2; CDR3 protein: CAWSPRGAGTDTQYF; CDR3 DNA: TGTGCCTGGAGTCCGCGGGGGGCCGGCACAGATACGCAGTATTTT
clone size: -; J gene: TRBJ1-2; V gene: TRBV12-3/TRBV12-4; D gene: -; CDR3 protein: CASSLGRYGYTF; CDR3 DNA: TGTGCCAGCAGTTTAGGACGGTATGGCTACACCTTC
clone size: -; J gene: TRBJ2-7; V gene: TRBV4-1; D gene: TRBD2; CDR3 protein: CASSQVSSGGTYEQYF; CDR3 DNA: TGCGCCAGCAGCCAAGTAAGCAGCGGGGGGACCTACGAGCAGTACTTC
clone size: -; J gene: TRBJ1-6; V gene: TRBV3-1/TRBV3-2; D gene: TRBD1; CDR3 protein: CASSQGQGNSPLHF; CDR3 DNA: TGTGCCAGCAGCCAAGGACAGGGGAACTCACCCCTCCACTTT